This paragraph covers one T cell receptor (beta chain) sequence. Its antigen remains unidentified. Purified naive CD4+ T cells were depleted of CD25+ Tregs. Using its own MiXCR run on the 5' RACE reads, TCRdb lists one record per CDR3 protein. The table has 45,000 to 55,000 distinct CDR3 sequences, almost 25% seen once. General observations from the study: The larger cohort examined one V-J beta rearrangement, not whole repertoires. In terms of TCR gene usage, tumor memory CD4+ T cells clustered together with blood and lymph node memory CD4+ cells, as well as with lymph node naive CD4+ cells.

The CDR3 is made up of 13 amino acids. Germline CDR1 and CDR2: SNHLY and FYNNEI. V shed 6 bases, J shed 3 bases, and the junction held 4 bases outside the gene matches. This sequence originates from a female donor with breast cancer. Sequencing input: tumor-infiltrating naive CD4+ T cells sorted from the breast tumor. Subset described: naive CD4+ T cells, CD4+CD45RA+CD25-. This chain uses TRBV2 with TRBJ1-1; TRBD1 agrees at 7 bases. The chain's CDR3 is CASRETGDTEAFF. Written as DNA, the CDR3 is TGTGCCAGCAGGGAAACAGGGGACACTGAAGCTTTCTTT.